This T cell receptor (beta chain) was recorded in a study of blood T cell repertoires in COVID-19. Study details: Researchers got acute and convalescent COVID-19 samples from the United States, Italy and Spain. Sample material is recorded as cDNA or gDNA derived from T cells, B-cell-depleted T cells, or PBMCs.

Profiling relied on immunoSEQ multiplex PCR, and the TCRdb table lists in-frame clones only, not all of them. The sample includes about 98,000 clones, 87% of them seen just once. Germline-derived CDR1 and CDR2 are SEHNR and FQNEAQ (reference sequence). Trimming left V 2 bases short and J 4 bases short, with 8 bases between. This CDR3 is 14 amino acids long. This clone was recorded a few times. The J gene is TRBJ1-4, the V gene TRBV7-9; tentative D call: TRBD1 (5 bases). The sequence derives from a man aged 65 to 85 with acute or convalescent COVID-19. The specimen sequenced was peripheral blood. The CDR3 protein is CASSLKGYNEKLFF. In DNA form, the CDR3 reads TGTGCCAGCAGCTTAAAGGGGTATAATGAAAAACTGTTTTTT. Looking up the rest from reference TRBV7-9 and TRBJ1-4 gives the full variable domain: DTGVSQNPRHKITKRGQNVTFRCDPISEHNRLYWYRQTLGQGPEFLTYFQNEAQLEKSRLLSDRFSAERPKGSFSTLEIQRTEQGDSAMYLCASSLKGYNEKLFFGSGTQLSVL.